This TCR beta chain was sequenced for a study of blood T cell repertoires in COVID-19. Study at large: Sites in the United States, Italy and Spain provided acute and convalescent COVID-19 samples. T cells, B-cell-depleted T cells, or PBMCs provided the cDNA or gDNA that served as material.

The CDR3 length is 13 residues. Trimming pared 3 bases from V and 9 bases from J, leaving 12 bases between. Germline assignment: CDR1 SGHAT and CDR2 FQNNGV. Under the authors' procedure: Estimates of nucleated cell counts were drawn from the amplification of reference gene primers. Libraries were prepared by immunoSEQ multiplex PCR; TCRdb keeps only in-frame clonotypes and omits some of them. That table supplies the V and J calls and clone size; D and trimming were determined from the DNA. The table has 75,000 to 95,000 clones, 90% seen once. The sample comprised peripheral blood. The rearrangement links TRBV11-2 to TRBJ2-1; D possibly corresponds to TRBD1 (5 bases). The sequence derives from a man aged 55 to 69 with acute or convalescent COVID-19. The CDR3 nucleotides read TGTGCCAGCAGCTTGGGTGCTCAGGGTGAGCAGTTCTTC. The encoded protein is CASSLGAQGEQFF.